The 9 T cell receptor beta chains in this list originate from one sample, sequenced in a study of T cell changes during pregnancy in multiple sclerosis. Assay: immunoSEQ multiplex PCR; the TCRdb copy retains only in-frame clones and omits some. This sample yields under 50,000 clones, of which about 92% are seen a single time; about 8% belongs to the top ten. This sample comprised CD8+ T cells from peripheral blood mononuclear cells, obtained in the third trimester of pregnancy. The receptors originated from a female donor with multiple sclerosis, enrolled in a pregnancy study.

The chain is built from TRBV19 and TRBJ2-7, with 11 bases aligning to TRBD1. Germline V gene data show CDR1 as LNHDA and CDR2 as SQIVND (reference sequence). This CDR3 comprises 15 residues. J gave up 0 bases and V 4 bases, and 2 bases lay outside the gene matches. As DNA, the CDR3 is TGTGCCAGTAGTACTGGGACAGGGGGCTCCTACGAGCAGTACTTC. It encodes CASSTGTGGSYEQYF.

The chain recombines TRBV5-5 with TRBJ2-1, with D possibly TRBD2 on 7 matching bases. CDR1 is SGHKS, CDR2 YYEKEE, per germline (reference sequence). This CDR3 is 15 amino acids long. V lost 4 bases to trimming and J lost 1 base, with 12 bases between them. The CDR3 sequence is CASSHGGASYNEQFF. The CDR3 region has the DNA TGTGCCAGCAGCCATGGGGGGGCTTCCTACAATGAGCAGTTCTTC.

The rearrangement links TRBV28 to TRBJ1-1, with TRBD1 identical over 7 bases. V lost 7 bases to trimming and J lost 1 base; unmatched junction nucleotides: 6. Germline CDR1 is MDHEN and CDR2 is SYDVKM. The CDR3 consists of 14 residues. CDR3: CASNPGTANTEAFF. The DNA for the CDR3 is TGTGCCAGCAATCCGGGGACAGCGAACACTGAAGCTTTCTTT. Full variable domain (missing parts from reference TRBV28 and TRBJ1-1): DVKVTQSSRYLVKRTGEKVFLECVQDMDHENMFWYRQDPGLGLRLIYFSYDVKMKEKGDIPEGYSVSREKKERFSLILESASTNQTSMYLCASNPGTANTEAFFGQGTRLTVV.

The chain links TRBV19 to TRBJ2-2; tentatively, D is TRBD1 (5 bases). There are 19 residues in the CDR3. Germline assignment: CDR1 LNHDA and CDR2 SQIVND (reference sequence). Trimming took 0 bases from V and 0 from J, leaving 17 bases between them. The DNA for the CDR3 is TGTGCCAGTAGTATAGATCTAGAGACAGCCGCAGCGAACACCGGGGAGCTGTTTTTT. The encoded protein is CASSIDLETAAANTGELFF.

The V gene is TRBV6-9, the J gene TRBJ2-1; the match to TRBD2 covers 10 bases. The length of the CDR3 is 17 residues. The germline V gene encodes CDR1 MNHGY and CDR2 SVAAGI. The V segment lost 5 bases and the J segment 7 bases; nucleotides outside the gene matches: 14. CDR3 coding DNA: TGTGCCAGCAGTCTCTCCTCACGAGCGGGGGGGCGTAATGAGCAGTTCTTC. It translates to CASSLSSRAGGRNEQFF.

The chain employs TRBV5-6 and TRBJ2-7, with a possible D match to TRBD1 (6 bases). The CDR3 has 14 residues. Germline CDR1 reads SGHDT; CDR2 reads YYEEEE. Trimming took 3 bases from V and 7 from J, leaving 17 bases between them. CDR3 DNA: TGTGCCAGCAGCTCCGGACAGCAAGGGGAGGAGCAGTACTTC. It translates to CASSSGQQGEEQYF.

The chain recombines TRBV19 with TRBJ2-7, with TRBD1 matching over 7 bases. The V gene's germline CDR1 is LNHDA and CDR2 SQIVND (reference sequence). The J segment lost 9 bases and the V segment lost 10 bases, leaving 12 bases of the junction unmatched. The CDR3 has 12 residues. The CDR3 nucleotides read TGTGCCACCTCAACAGGGGCTCGGGTGCAGTACTTC. This translates into CATSTGARVQYF.

CDR3 loop: CATTSLGGSPLHF. The CDR3 DNA is TGTGCCACCACCTCCCTCGGGGGATCACCCCTCCACTTT. V gene TRBV6-5 combines with J gene TRBJ1-6, with D possibly being TRBD1 (5 bases). CDR1 MNHEY and CDR2 SVGAGI come from the germline V gene. Trimming removed 10 bases from V and 10 bases from J, with 17 bases in between. The CDR3 is 13 residues long.

The V call is TRBV7-3, the J call TRBJ2-1; TRBD1 agrees at 7 bases. This CDR3 region has 12 residues. Trimming at V came to 4 bases and at J to 8 bases, leaving 2 bases not matched to a gene. Germline loops: CDR1 SGHTA, CDR2 FQGTGA. CDR3 nucleotide sequence: TGTGCCAGCAGCTCGGGACAGCATGAGCAGTTCTTC. Protein: CASSSGQHEQFF.